The 29 T cell receptor beta chains below come from one sample, sequenced in a study of T cells in tuberculosis. Data came from immunoSEQ multiplex PCR; TCRdb stores just in-frame clones and leaves some out. The data hold 30,000 to 35,000 clones, with roughly 92% observed a single time. The sequenced sample consisted of PBMCs. The receptors come from a donor between 10 and 35 years old with latent tuberculosis or without tuberculosis infection.

This clone showed up just a few times. In this CDR3 the conserved last residue, phenylalanine or tryptophan, is missing, so a read error is likely. The DNA is left out, because the CDR3 cannot be placed on it with certainty; the CDR3 is given as TCRdb lists it. The chain is built from TRBV10-1 and TRBJ2-7; the table's D call of TRBD1 was not tested on the DNA. The CDR3 has 10 amino acids, counting both end residues. Germline CDR1 is WNHNN and CDR2 is SYGVQD (reference sequence). The CDR3 sequence: CASSGPRGSA.

The chain links TRBV4-1 to TRBJ2-3; D is perhaps TRBD2 (6 bases). The CDR3 consists of 16 residues. V shed 3 bases and J shed 2 bases, with 15 bases lying between them. The germline V gene has CDR1 MGHRA and CDR2 YSYEKL. CDR3 bases: TGCGCCAGCAGCCAGAGAGCTGGGGGGACCACAGATACGCAGTATTTT. It codes for CASSQRAGGTTDTQYF.

V gene TRBV15 combines with J gene TRBJ1-5; D is unresolved. The germline V gene has CDR1 LNHNV and CDR2 YYDKDF (reference sequence). V was clipped by 6 bases and J by 0 bases, with 12 bases between them. The CDR3 runs to 15 residues. CDR3 residues: CATRAGDHSNQPQHF. Written as DNA, the CDR3 is TGTGCCACCAGGGCAGGTGATCATAGCAATCAGCCCCAGCATTTT.

The CDR3: CASTPRGDTEAFF. The CDR3 nucleotides are TGTGCCAGCACCCCTCGGGGGGACACTGAAGCTTTCTTT. The chain links TRBV27 to TRBJ1-1, with TRBD1 as a possible D gene (5 bases). CDR3 length: 13 residues. The germline V gene has CDR1 MNHEY and CDR2 SMNVEV (reference sequence). Trimming stripped 7 bases from V and 3 bases from J, with 12 bases between.

A few counts support this clone. This sequence joins TRBV5-6 and TRBJ2-5; TRBD1 is a possible D gene (5 bases). The germline V gene has CDR1 SGHDT and CDR2 YYEEEE. The CDR3 loop spans 11 amino acids. The germline V and J ends were trimmed by 2 bases and 9 bases, with 8 bases remaining between them. CDR3 in amino acids: CASSFLGAQYF. The CDR3 DNA reads as TGTGCCAGCAGCTTTTTAGGGGCCCAGTACTTC.

The CDR3 bases are TGTGCCACCAGCAGAATTCCCCGGACAGGCTCCTACGAGCAGTACTTC. It encodes CATSRIPRTGSYEQYF. The genes are TRBV15 and TRBJ2-7; the match to TRBD1 covers 7 bases. This CDR3 is 16 amino acids long. Losses at the gene ends were 2 bases for V and 0 bases for J; bases not matched to a gene: 7. Germline CDR1 and CDR2: LNHNV and YYDKDF (reference sequence).

This rearrangement joins TRBV9 to TRBJ2-6, with D maybe TRBD1 (6 bases). The CDR3 loop spans 16 amino acids. Germline V CDR1 and CDR2: SGDLS, YYNGEE. V was trimmed by 3 bases and J by 2 bases, leaving 12 bases between them. The CDR3 is CASSASGTTGANVLTF. CDR3 nucleotide sequence: TGTGCCAGCAGCGCGTCCGGGACAACTGGGGCCAACGTCCTGACTTTC. Combining the CDR3 with reference TRBV9 and TRBJ2-6 gives the whole variable domain DSGVTQTPKHLITATGQRVTLRCSPRSGDLSVYWYQQSLDQGLQFLIQYYNGEERAKGNILERFSAQQFPDLHSELNLSSLELGDSALYFCASSASGTTGANVLTFGAGSRLTVL.

The V gene is TRBV25-1, the J gene TRBJ2-5; 7 bases map to TRBD2. CDR1 and CDR2 from the germline V gene are MGHDK and SYGVNS. The CDR3 spans 15 residues. Trimming took 1 base from V and 2 from J; bases not matched to a gene: 4. CDR3 in amino acids: CASSEFPGLQETQYF. Here the CDR3 DNA reads TGTGCCAGCAGTGAATTCCCGGGACTACAAGAGACCCAGTACTTC.

This sequence joins TRBV7-6 and TRBJ2-7; no firm D call. The CDR3 extends over 13 amino acids. The V and J ends lost 0 bases and 4 bases respectively, with 7 bases between them. The V gene's germline CDR1 is SGHVS and CDR2 FNYEAQ. CDR3 nucleotide sequence: TGTGCCAGCAGCTTAGCGCTGCGGTACGAGCAGTACTTC. This translates into CASSLALRYEQYF.

The J gene is TRBJ1-3, the V gene TRBV5-1, with 7 bases fitting TRBD1. CDR3 length: 16 residues. The J segment lost 2 bases and the V segment lost 4 bases, leaving 9 bases of the junction unmatched. Germline CDR1 SGHRS, CDR2 YFSETQ. CDR3 sequence reads: CASSRTGTAAGNTIYF. CDR3 in DNA: TGCGCCAGCAGCAGAACCGGGACAGCAGCTGGAAACACCATATATTTT.

The chain carries TRBV4-1 and TRBJ1-2; 10 nucleotides agree with TRBD1. Germline V gene data show CDR1 as MGHRA and CDR2 as YSYEKL. The CDR3 has 20 amino acids. The V segment lost 3 bases and the J segment 2 bases; nucleotides outside the gene matches: 18. The CDR3 DNA sequence: TGCGCCAGCAGCCATCCTAATCTCCGGGACAGGGGAAAATGGAACTATGGCTACACCTTC. It is translated as CASSHPNLRDRGKWNYGYTF.

This chain links TRBV21-1 with TRBJ2-3; TRBD1, the table's D call, was not compared with the DNA. TRBV21-1 is a pseudogene locus. The CDR3 consists of 17 residues. CDR3 region: CASSNMQGQGITDTQYF. The CDR3 DNA reads TGTGCCAGCAGCAATATGCAAGGACAGGGGATAACGGATACGCAGTATTTT.

This sequence joins TRBV28 and TRBJ2-1; 7 nucleotides match TRBD1. The V and J ends lost 4 bases and 0 bases, in that order; junction bases with no gene match: 15. The CDR3 totals 19 residues. Germline V gene lookup returns CDR1 MDHEN and CDR2 SYDVKM. The CDR3 sequence is CASSSRPGQKTSSYNEQFF. CDR3 bases: TGTGCCAGCAGTTCCCGGCCGGGACAGAAGACCAGCTCCTACAATGAGCAGTTCTTC.

CDR3 nucleotide sequence: TGTGCCAGCAGTTCCCACGTTAGGGGGCGGGCAGATACGCAGTATTTT. Residues: CASSSHVRGRADTQYF. This rearrangement joins TRBV28 to TRBJ2-3; the match to TRBD1 covers 7 bases. Germline V CDR1 and CDR2: MDHEN, SYDVKM. J was trimmed by 4 bases and V by 4 bases; bases with no gene match: 11. This CDR3 contains 16 residues.

This clone was seen only once. The V and J genes are TRBV30 and TRBJ2-1, with 7 bases identical to TRBD2. V lost 4 bases to trimming and J lost 10 bases; unmatched junction nucleotides: 13. This CDR3 spans 14 amino acids. Looked up from germline, CDR1 is GTSNPN and CDR2 is SVGIG (reference sequence). CDR3 in amino acids: CAWIIKGGKGEQFF. The CDR3 DNA sequence: TGTGCCTGGATCATAAAGGGAGGGAAAGGGGAGCAGTTCTTC. The full variable domain, completed using reference TRBV30 and TRBJ2-1, is SQTIHQWPATLVQPVGSPLSLECTVEGTSNPNLYWYRQAAGRGLQLLFYSVGIGQISSEVPQNLSASRPQDRQFILSSKKLLLSDSGFYLCAWIIKGGKGEQFFGPGTRLTVL.

This rearrangement joins TRBV11-2 to TRBJ2-2; 7 nucleotides match TRBD2. Per germline, CDR1 SGHAT and CDR2 FQNNGV. The trim removed 1 base at V and 4 bases at J, leaving 15 bases unmatched. The CDR3 has 19 amino acids. The CDR3 region is CASSLVGRASGRVTGELFF. In DNA, the CDR3 is TGTGCCAGCAGCTTAGTGGGTAGGGCTAGCGGCCGGGTCACCGGGGAGCTGTTTTTT.

The chain combines TRBV27 with TRBJ2-3; D gene uncertain. Germline values: CDR1 MNHEY, CDR2 SMNVEV (reference sequence). The CDR3 loop spans 15 amino acids. Trimming took 5 bases from V and 0 from J, leaving 12 bases between them. The CDR3 DNA reads as TGTGCCAGCAGTCTAAGACTGGGTAGCACAGATACGCAGTATTTT. It encodes CASSLRLGSTDTQYF.

This clone was counted once. J is TRBJ2-3 and V is TRBV11-2; 8 bases agree with TRBD2. The V gene's germline CDR1 is SGHAT and CDR2 FQNNGV. The CDR3 loop spans 16 amino acids. The trim removed 3 bases at V and 5 bases at J, leaving 10 bases unmatched. CDR3 bases: TGTGCCAGCAGCTTCTCCGGGAGGGCATATAGAGATACGCAGTATTTT. It encodes CASSFSGRAYRDTQYF.

Note on this clone: An end of the junction differs from the germline gene, which may be a read error. Other DNA sequences of this sample code for an identical CDR3. This chain joins TRBV7-6 and TRBJ2-7; 9 nucleotides agree with TRBD1. Germline CDR1 reads SGHVS; CDR2 reads FNYEAQ. The CDR3 runs 13 residues. CDR3 bases: TGTGCCAGCAGCCCAGGGACAGGGTACGAACAGTACTTC. Translated: CASSPGTGYEQYF.

The chain links TRBV7-9 to TRBJ2-7; perhaps TRBD1 as D (5 bases). The V gene lost 5 bases and the J gene lost 3 bases, with 14 bases spanning the gap. Germline V gene sequence: CDR1 SEHNR, CDR2 FQNEAQ (reference sequence). The CDR3 extends over 14 amino acids. The DNA of the CDR3 is TGTGCCAGCAGCCCCTCCATGACAGACTACGAGCAGTACTTC. Translating it yields CASSPSMTDYEQYF.

The chain carries TRBV27 and TRBJ2-3; D not resolved. Germline CDR1 MNHEY, CDR2 SMNVEV (reference sequence). CDR3 size: 17 residues. V lost 1 base, J lost 2 bases, and 16 bases lay in between. The CDR3 DNA sequence: TGTGCCAGCAGTTTATTGTCTCCCGGAGTGGCCACAGATACGCAGTATTTT. Translation: CASSLLSPGVATDTQYF.

This chain connects TRBV30 to TRBJ2-1; TRBD1 might be the D (5 bases). Germline V gene lookup returns CDR1 GTSNPN and CDR2 SVGIG (reference sequence). Trimming took 2 bases from V and 4 from J, leaving 9 bases between them. This CDR3 comprises 13 residues. The CDR3 DNA is TGTGCCTGGAGTAAGGGGAATTACAATGAGCAGTTCTTC. Amino acids: CAWSKGNYNEQFF.

The genes are TRBV10-3 and TRBJ2-7; maybe TRBD1 (6 bases). CDR1 ENHRY and CDR2 SYGVKD come from the germline V gene. The CDR3 extends over 15 amino acids. Trimming left V 5 bases short and J 5 bases short, with 19 bases between. The CDR3 is CAISFTGSLGDEQYF. The CDR3 nucleotides read TGTGCCATCAGTTTCACAGGGTCCCTCGGGGACGAGCAGTACTTC.

The CDR3 reads CASSPSQGVSGNTIYF. CDR3 nucleotides: TGTGCCAGCTCACCCTCTCAGGGGGTCTCTGGAAACACCATATATTTT. The V and J genes are TRBV18 and TRBJ1-3, with 7 positions matching TRBD1. Per germline, CDR1 KGHSH and CDR2 LQKENI. Losses at the gene ends were 3 bases for V and 0 bases for J; bases not matched to a gene: 5. The CDR3 spans 16 residues. Drawing the rest from reference TRBV18 and TRBJ1-3, the complete variable domain is NAGVMQNPRHLVRRRGQEARLRCSPMKGHSHVYWYRQLPEEGLKFMVYLQKENIIDESGMPKERFSAEFPKEGPSILRIQQVVRGDSAAYFCASSPSQGVSGNTIYFGEGSWLTVV.

J is TRBJ2-5 and V is TRBV19; 8 nucleotides align to TRBD2. CDR3 size: 15 residues. The germline gives CDR1 LNHDA, CDR2 SQIVND (reference sequence). The ends lost 1 base at V and 5 bases at J; junction bases unmatched: 6. CDR3 nucleotides: TGTGCCAGTAGTATAGTCCGGACTAGCTTGGAGACCCAGTACTTC. Translating gives CASSIVRTSLETQYF.

The rearrangement links TRBV6-5 to TRBJ1-1, with D perhaps matching TRBD1 (6 bases). V was trimmed by 5 bases and J by 5 bases, leaving 15 bases between them. The germline gives CDR1 MNHEY, CDR2 SVGAGI. The CDR3 is made up of 14 amino acids. Here the CDR3 DNA reads TGTGCCAGCAGTCCGACAGGCCGGCGGACTGAAGCTTTCTTT. It codes for CASSPTGRRTEAFF.

This chain uses TRBV19 with TRBJ2-7; 7 bases are shared with TRBD1. Per germline, CDR1 LNHDA and CDR2 SQIVND (reference sequence). Unmatched junction bases numbered 6, after V lost 2 bases and J lost 2 bases. The CDR3 runs 15 residues. The CDR3 sequence: CASSISTGHPYEQYF. The CDR3 nucleotides are TGTGCCAGTAGTATATCGACAGGGCATCCCTACGAGCAGTACTTC.

This rearrangement joins TRBV5-4 to TRBJ2-3, with TRBD2 matching 14 bases. The germline V gene encodes CDR1 SGHNT and CDR2 YYREEE (reference sequence). Trimming took 0 bases from V and 3 from J; bases not matched to a gene: 6. CDR3 size: 18 residues. CDR3 sequence: CASSLGFGLAGGTDTQYF. As DNA, the CDR3 is TGTGCCAGCAGCTTGGGTTTCGGACTAGCGGGGGGTACAGATACGCAGTATTTT.

The chain's CDR3 is CASSPGTGEKQFF. The CDR3 DNA follows: TGTGCCAGCAGCCCAGGGACAGGGGAAAAGCAGTTCTTC. The rearrangement links TRBV7-3 to TRBJ2-1; 10 bases agree with TRBD1. With V trimmed by 5 bases and J by 11 bases, 6 bases remained unmatched. The CDR3 runs 13 residues. Germline V CDR1 and CDR2: SGHTA, FQGTGA.